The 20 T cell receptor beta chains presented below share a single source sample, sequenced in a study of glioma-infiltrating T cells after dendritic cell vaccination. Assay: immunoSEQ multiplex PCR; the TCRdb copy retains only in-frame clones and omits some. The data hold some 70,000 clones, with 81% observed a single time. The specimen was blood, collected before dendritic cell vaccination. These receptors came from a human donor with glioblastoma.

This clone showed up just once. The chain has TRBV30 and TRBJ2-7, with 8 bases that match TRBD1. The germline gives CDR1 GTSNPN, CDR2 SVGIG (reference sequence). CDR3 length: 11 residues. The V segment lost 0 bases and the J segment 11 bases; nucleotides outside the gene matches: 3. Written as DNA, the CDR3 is TGTGCCTGGAGTGTAGGGGGACAGGAGTACTTC. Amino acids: CAWSVGGQEYF.

The CDR3 sequence is CASSTGVATDTQYF. The CDR3 DNA is TGCGCCAGCAGCACAGGGGTTGCGACAGATACGCAGTATTTT. The J gene is TRBJ2-3, the V gene TRBV5-1; 7 bases are shared with TRBD1. The junction had 5 bases not matched to a gene; V was cut back by 4 bases and J by 3 bases. Germline V lookup: CDR1 SGHRS, CDR2 YFSETQ. The CDR3 extends over 14 amino acids.

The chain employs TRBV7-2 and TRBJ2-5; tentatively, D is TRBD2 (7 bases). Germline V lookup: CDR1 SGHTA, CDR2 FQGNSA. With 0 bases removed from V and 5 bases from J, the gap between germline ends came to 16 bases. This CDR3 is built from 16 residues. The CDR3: CASSLAGGRTAETQYF. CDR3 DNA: TGTGCCAGCAGCTTAGCGGGGGGGCGGACCGCGGAGACCCAGTACTTC.

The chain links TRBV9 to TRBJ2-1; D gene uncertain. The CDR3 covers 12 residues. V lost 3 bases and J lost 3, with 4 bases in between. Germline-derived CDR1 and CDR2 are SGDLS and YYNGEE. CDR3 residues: CASSGGYNEQFF. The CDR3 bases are TGTGCCAGCAGCGGAGGCTACAATGAGCAGTTCTTC.

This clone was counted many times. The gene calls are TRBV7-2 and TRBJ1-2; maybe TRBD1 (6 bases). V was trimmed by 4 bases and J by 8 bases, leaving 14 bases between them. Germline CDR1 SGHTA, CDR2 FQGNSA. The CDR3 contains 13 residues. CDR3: CASSSGAGEGYTF. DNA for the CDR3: TGTGCCAGCAGCTCAGGAGCAGGGGAGGGCTACACCTTC. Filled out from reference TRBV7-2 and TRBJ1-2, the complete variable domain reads GAGVSQSPSNKVTEKGKDVELRCDPISGHTALYWYRQSLGQGLEFLIYFQGNSAPDKSGLPSDRFSAERTGGSVSTLTIQRTQQEDSAVYLCASSSGAGEGYTFGSGTRLTVV.

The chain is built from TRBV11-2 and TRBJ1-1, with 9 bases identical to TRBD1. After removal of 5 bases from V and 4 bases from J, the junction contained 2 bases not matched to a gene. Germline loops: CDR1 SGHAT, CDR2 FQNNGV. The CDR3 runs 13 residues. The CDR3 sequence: CASSPDRGTEAFF. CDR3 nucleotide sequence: TGTGCCAGCAGCCCGGACAGGGGCACTGAAGCTTTCTTT.

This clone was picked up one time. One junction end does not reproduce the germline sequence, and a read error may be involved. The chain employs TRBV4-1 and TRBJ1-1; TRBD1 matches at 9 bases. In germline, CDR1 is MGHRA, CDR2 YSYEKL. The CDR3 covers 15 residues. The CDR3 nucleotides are TGCGCCAGCAGCCAATTACAGGGGGCGAACGCTGAAGCTTTCTTT. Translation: CASSQLQGANAEAFF.

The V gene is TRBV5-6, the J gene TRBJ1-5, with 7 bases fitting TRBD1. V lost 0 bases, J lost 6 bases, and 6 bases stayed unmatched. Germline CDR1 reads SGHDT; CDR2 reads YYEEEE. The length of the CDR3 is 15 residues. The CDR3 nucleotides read TGTGCCAGCAGCTTGGCAGGGGGACAAGGTCAGCCCCAGCATTTT. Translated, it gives CASSLAGGQGQPQHF.

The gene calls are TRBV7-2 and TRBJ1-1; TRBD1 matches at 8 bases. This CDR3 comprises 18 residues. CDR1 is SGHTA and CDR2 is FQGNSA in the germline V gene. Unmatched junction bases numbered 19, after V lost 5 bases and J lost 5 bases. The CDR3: CASSQPRRFGRGLTEAFF. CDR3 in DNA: TGTGCCAGCAGCCAACCAAGGAGGTTTGGCAGGGGGCTGACTGAAGCTTTCTTT.

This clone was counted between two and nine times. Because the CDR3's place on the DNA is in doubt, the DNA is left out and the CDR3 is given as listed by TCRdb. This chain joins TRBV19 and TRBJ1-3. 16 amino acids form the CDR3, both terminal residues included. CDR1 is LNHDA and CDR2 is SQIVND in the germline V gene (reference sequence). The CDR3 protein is CNCFLSPIDSGNTIYF.

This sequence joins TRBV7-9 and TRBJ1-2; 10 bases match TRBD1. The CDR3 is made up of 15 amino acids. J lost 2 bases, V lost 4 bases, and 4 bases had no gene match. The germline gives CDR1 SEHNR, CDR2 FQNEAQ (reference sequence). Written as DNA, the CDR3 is TGTGCCAGCAGCTCTCTGGGACAGGGGAACTATGGCTACACCTTC. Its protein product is CASSSLGQGNYGYTF.

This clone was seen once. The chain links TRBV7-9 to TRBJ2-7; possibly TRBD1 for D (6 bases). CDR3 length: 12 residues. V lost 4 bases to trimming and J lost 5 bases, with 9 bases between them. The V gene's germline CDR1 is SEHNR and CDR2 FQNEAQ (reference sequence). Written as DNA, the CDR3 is TGTGCCAGCAGCTCAACAGGGAACGAGCAGTACTTC. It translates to CASSSTGNEQYF.

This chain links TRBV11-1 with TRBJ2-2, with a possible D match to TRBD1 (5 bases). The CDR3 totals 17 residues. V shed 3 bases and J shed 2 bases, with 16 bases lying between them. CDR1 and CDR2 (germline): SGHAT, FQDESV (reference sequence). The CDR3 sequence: CASSFRVDSLNTGELFF. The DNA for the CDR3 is TGTGCCAGCAGCTTCAGGGTCGACTCCTTAAACACCGGGGAGCTGTTTTTT.

CDR3 nucleotides: TGTGCCAGCAGCGCACCCCGGGACTCAAATTCACCCCTCCACTTT. Translated, it gives CASSAPRDSNSPLHF. This rearrangement joins TRBV7-8 to TRBJ1-6; D is possibly TRBD1 (5 bases). V was shortened by 5 bases and J by 7 bases, with 15 bases between the two germline ends. The CDR3 consists of 15 residues. CDR1 SGHVS and CDR2 FQNEAQ come from the germline V gene.

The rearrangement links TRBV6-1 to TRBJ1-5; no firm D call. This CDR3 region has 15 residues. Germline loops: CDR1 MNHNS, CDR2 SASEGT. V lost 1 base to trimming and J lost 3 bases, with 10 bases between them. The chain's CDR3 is CASSEDGGPNQPQHF. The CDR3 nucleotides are TGTGCCAGCAGTGAAGACGGAGGGCCCAATCAGCCCCAGCATTTT.

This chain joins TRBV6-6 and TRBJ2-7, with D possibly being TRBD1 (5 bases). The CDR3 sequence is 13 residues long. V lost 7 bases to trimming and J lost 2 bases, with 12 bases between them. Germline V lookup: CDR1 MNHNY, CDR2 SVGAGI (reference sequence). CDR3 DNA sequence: TGTGCCAGCAAGGATCAAGGGGCCTACGAGCAGTACTTC. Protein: CASKDQGAYEQYF.

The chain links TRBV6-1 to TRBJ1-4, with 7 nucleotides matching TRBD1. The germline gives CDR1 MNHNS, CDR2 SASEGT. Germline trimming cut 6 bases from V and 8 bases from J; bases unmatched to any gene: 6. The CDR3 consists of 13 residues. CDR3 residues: CASRHNRGEKLFF. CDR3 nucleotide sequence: TGTGCCAGCAGGCACAACAGGGGCGAAAAACTGTTTTTT.

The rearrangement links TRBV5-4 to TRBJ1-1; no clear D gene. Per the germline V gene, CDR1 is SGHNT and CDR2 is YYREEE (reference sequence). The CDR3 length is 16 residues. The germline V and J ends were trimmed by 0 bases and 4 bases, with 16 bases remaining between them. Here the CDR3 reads CASSLALGTVITEAFF. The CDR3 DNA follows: TGTGCCAGCAGCTTGGCTTTGGGCACGGTTATCACTGAAGCTTTCTTT.

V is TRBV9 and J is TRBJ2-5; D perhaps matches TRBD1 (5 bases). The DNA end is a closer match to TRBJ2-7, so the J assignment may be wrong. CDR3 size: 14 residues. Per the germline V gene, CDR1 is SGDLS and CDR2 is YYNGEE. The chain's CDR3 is CASSLSPGQSEQYF. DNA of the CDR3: TGTGCCAGCAGTTTATCCCCAGGGCAGTCCGAGCAGTACTTC.

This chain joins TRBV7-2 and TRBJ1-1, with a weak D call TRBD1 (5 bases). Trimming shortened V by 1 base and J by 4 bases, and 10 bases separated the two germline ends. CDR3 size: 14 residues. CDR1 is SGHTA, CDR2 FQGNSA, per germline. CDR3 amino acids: CASSLDRGGTEAFF. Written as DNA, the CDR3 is TGTGCCAGCAGCTTAGATAGGGGAGGCACTGAAGCTTTCTTT.